Below, one T cell receptor beta chain is given with its context. What it binds is not known. At least 7 million PBMCs were isolated per sample. Germline CDR1 is DFQATT and CDR2 is SNEGSKA (reference sequence). V shed 0 bases, J shed 3 bases, and the junction held 8 bases outside the gene matches. The CDR3 covers 15 residues. The sample is drawn from a study of blood T cells in healthy people across ages. Regarding the study as a whole: Long-lived donors carried more naive CD4+ cells and greater diversity than aged donors. PBMCs were not sorted, which prevented a conclusive comparison of naive versus antigen-experienced cells.

Primers used in a second PCR of about 7 to 12 cycles were a sample-barcoded 5' primer and a J-beta primer mix. A single record per CDR3 protein comes from TCRdb applying MiXCR to the 5' RACE reads. The sample contains some 1,500,000 distinct CDR3 sequences, 40% to 45% of which appear only once. Sequencing was carried out using blood. The origin of this receptor is a woman aged 18-29 years in good health. The gene calls are TRBV20-1 and TRBJ2-7; 7 positions agree with TRBD1. CDR3 DNA sequence: TGCAGTGCTAGAGAAGAGGGGACAGATGTCTACGAGCAGTACTTC. Its translation is CSAREEGTDVYEQYF.